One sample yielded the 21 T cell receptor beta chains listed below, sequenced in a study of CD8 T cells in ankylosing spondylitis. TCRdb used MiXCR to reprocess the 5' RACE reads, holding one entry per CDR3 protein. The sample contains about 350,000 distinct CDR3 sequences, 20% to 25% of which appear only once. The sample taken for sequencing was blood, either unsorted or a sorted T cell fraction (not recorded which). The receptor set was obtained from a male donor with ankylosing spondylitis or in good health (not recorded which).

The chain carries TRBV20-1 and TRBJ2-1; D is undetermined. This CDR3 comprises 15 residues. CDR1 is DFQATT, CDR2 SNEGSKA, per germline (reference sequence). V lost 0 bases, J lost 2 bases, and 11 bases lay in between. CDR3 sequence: CSARDLKGTYNEQFF. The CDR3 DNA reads TGCAGTGCTAGAGATCTGAAAGGGACCTACAATGAGCAGTTCTTC.

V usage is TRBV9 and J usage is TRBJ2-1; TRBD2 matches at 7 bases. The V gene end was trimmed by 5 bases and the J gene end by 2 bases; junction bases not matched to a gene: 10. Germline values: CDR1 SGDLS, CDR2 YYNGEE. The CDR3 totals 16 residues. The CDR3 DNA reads TGTGCCAGCAGTGGGGGGTCGGGACTAACCTACAATGAGCAGTTCTTC. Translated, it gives CASSGGSGLTYNEQFF. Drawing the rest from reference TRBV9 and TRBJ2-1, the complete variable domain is DSGVTQTPKHLITATGQRVTLRCSPRSGDLSVYWYQQSLDQGLQFLIQYYNGEERAKGNILERFSAQQFPDLHSELNLSSLELGDSALYFCASSGGSGLTYNEQFFGPGTRLTVL.

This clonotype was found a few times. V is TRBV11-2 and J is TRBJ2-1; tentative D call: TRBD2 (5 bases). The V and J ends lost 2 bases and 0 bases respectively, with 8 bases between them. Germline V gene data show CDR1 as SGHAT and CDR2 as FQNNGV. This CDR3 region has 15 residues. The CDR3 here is CASSLRENSYNEQFF. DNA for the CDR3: TGTGCCAGCAGCTTAAGGGAGAACTCCTACAATGAGCAGTTCTTC.

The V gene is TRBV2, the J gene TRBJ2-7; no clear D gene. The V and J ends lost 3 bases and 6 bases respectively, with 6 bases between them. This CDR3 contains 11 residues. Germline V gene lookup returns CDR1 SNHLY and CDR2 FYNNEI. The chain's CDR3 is CASSDPVEQYF. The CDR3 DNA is TGTGCCAGCAGTGACCCAGTCGAGCAGTACTTC.

The CDR3 DNA reads as TGTGCCAGCAGCATCGTACCCTACGAGCAGTACTTC. Protein product: CASSIVPYEQYF. The chain combines TRBV7-9 with TRBJ2-7; D remains ambiguous. There are 12 residues in the CDR3. Germline CDR1 is SEHNR and CDR2 is FQNEAQ (reference sequence). Trimming removed 5 bases from V and 2 bases from J, with 7 bases in between.

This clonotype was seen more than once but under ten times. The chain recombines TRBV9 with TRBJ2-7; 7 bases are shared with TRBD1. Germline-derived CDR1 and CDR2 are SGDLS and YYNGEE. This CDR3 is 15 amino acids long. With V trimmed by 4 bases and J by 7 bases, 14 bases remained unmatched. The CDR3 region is CASSPTGTAWGEQYF. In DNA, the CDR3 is TGTGCCAGCAGCCCGACCGGGACAGCCTGGGGGGAGCAGTACTTC.

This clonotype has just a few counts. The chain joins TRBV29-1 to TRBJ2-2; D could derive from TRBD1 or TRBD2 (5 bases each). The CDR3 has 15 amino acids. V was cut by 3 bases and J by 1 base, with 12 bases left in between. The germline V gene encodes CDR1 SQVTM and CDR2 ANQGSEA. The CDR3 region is CSVEGPGRNTGELFF. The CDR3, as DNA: TGCAGCGTTGAGGGGCCGGGGCGGAACACCGGGGAGCTGTTTTTT.

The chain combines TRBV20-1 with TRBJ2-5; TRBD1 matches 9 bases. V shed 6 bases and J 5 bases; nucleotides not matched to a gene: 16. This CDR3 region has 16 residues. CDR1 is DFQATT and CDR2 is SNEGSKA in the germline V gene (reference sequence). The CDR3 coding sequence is TGCAGTGCGCGCCAAACAGGGGGCGGATTTTACGAGACCCAGTACTTC. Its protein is CSARQTGGGFYETQYF.

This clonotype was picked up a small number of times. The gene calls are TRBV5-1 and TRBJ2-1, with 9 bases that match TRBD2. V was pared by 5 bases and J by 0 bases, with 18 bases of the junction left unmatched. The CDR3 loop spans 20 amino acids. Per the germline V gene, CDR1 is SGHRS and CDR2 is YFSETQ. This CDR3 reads CASRRIAGDRGASSYNEQFF. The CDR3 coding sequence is TGCGCCAGCAGGAGAATAGCGGGGGACCGGGGGGCGTCCTCCTACAATGAGCAGTTCTTC.

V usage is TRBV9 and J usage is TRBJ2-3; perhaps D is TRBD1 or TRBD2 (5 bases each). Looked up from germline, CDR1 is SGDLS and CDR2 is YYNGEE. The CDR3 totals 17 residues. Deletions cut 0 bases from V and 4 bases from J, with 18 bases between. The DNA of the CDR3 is TGTGCCAGCAGCGTAGAATCCTCCTTTGGGGGATCAGATACGCAGTATTTT. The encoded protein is CASSVESSFGGSDTQYF.

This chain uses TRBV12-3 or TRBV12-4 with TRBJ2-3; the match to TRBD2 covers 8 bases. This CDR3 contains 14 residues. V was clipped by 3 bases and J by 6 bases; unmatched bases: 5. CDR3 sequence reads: CASSFGGAPDTQYF. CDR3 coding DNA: TGTGCCAGCAGTTTCGGGGGGGCTCCGGATACGCAGTATTTT.

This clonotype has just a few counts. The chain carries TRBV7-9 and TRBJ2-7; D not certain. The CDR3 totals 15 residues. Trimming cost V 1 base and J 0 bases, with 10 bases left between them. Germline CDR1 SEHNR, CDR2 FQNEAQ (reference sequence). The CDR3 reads CASSLEAGDSYEQYF. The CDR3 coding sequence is TGTGCCAGCAGCTTAGAGGCCGGTGACTCCTACGAGCAGTACTTC. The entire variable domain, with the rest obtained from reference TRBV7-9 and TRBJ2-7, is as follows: DTGVSQNPRHKITKRGQNVTFRCDPISEHNRLYWYRQTLGQGPEFLTYFQNEAQLEKSRLLSDRFSAERPKGSFSTLEIQRTEQGDSAMYLCASSLEAGDSYEQYFGPGTRLTVT.

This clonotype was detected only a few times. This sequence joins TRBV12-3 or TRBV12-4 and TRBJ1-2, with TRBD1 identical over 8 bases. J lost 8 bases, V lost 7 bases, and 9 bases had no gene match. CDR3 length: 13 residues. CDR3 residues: CASTTGGTYGYTF. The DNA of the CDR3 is TGTGCCAGCACCACAGGGGGTACATACGGCTACACCTTC.

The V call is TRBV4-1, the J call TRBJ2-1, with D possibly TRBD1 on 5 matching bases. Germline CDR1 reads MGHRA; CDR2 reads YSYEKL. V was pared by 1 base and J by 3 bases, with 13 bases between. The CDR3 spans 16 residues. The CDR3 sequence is CASSQATAPNYNEQFF. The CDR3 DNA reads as TGCGCCAGCAGCCAAGCGACAGCTCCTAACTACAATGAGCAGTTCTTC.

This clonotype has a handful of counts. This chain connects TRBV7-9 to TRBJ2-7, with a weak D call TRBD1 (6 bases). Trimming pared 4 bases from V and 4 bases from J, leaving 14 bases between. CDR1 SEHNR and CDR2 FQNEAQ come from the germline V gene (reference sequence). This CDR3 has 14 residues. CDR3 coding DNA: TGTGCCAGCAGCTACCAGGGGCCCTTTTACGAGCAGTACTTC. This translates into CASSYQGPFYEQYF. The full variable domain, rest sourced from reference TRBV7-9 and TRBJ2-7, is DTGVSQNPRHKITKRGQNVTFRCDPISEHNRLYWYRQTLGQGPEFLTYFQNEAQLEKSRLLSDRFSAERPKGSFSTLEIQRTEQGDSAMYLCASSYQGPFYEQYFGPGTRLTVT.

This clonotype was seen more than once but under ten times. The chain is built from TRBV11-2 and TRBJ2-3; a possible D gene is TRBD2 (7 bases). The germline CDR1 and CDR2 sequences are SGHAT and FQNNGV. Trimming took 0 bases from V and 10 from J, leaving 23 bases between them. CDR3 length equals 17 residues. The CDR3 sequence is CASSLEWGGARGIAQYF. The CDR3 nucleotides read TGTGCCAGCAGCTTAGAGTGGGGGGGGGCCCGTGGGATTGCGCAGTATTTT.

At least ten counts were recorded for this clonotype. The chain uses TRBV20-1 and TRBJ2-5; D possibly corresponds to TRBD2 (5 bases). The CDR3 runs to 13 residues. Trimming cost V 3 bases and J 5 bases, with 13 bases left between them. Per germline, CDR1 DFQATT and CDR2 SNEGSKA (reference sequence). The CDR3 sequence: CSARKLARETQYF. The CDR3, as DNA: TGCAGTGCTAGGAAGCTAGCCCGGGAGACCCAGTACTTC.

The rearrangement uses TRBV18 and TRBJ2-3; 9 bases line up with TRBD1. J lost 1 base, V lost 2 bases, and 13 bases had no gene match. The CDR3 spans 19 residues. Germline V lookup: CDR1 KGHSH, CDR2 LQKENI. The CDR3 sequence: CASSPLDRDRALGTDTQYF. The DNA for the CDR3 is TGTGCCAGCTCACCATTGGATAGGGACAGGGCGCTTGGCACAGATACGCAGTATTTT.

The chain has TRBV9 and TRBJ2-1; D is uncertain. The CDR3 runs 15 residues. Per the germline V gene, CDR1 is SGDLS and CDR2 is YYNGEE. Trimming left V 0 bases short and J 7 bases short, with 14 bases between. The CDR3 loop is CASSVDPRPNNEQFF. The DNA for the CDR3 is TGTGCCAGCAGCGTAGACCCTAGGCCTAATAATGAGCAGTTCTTC. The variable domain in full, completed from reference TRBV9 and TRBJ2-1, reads DSGVTQTPKHLITATGQRVTLRCSPRSGDLSVYWYQQSLDQGLQFLIQYYNGEERAKGNILERFSAQQFPDLHSELNLSSLELGDSALYFCASSVDPRPNNEQFFGPGTRLTVL.

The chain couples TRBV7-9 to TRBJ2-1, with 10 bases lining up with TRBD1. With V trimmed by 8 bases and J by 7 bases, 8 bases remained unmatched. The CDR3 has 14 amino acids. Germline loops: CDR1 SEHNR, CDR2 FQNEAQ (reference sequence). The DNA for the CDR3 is TGTGCCAGCGGAGACAGGGGGCGCGAAAATGAGCAGTTCTTC. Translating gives CASGDRGRENEQFF.

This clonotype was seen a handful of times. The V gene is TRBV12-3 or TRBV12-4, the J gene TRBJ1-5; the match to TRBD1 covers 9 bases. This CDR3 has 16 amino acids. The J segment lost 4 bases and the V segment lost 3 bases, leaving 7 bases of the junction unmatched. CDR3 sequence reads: CASSLGQGFSNQPQHF. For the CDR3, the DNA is TGTGCCAGCAGTTTGGGACAGGGTTTCAGTAATCAGCCCCAGCATTTT.